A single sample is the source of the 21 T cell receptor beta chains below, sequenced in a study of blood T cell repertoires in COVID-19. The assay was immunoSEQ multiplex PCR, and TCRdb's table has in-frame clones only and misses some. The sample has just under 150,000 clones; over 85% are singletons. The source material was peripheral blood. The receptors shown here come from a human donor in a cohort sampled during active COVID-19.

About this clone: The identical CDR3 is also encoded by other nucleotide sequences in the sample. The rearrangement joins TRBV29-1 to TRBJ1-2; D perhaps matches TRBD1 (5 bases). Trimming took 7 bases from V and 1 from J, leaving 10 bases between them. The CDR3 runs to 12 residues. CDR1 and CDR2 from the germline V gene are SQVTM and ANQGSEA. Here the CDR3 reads CSASGGNYGYTF. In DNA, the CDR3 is TGCAGCGCCTCGGGGGGTAACTATGGCTACACCTTC.

CDR3 region: CASSFQGGDYGYTF. CDR3 DNA sequence: TGTGCCAGTAGTTTCCAGGGAGGGGACTATGGCTACACCTTC. The rearrangement uses TRBV19 and TRBJ1-2; the D gene is possibly TRBD1 (5 bases). The germline V and J ends were trimmed by 5 bases and 3 bases, with 13 bases remaining between them. The CDR3 covers 14 residues. Germline CDR1 and CDR2: LNHDA and SQIVND (reference sequence). Complete variable domain (other parts from reference TRBV19 and TRBJ1-2): DGGITQSPKYLFRKEGQNVTLSCEQNLNHDAMYWYRQDPGQGLRLIYYSQIVNDFQKGDIAEGYSVSREKKESFPLTVTSAQKNPTAFYLCASSFQGGDYGYTFGSGTRLTVV.

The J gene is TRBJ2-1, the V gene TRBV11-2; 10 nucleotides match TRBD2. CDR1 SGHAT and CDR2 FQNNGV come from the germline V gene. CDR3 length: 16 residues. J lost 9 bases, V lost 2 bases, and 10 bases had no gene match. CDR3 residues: CASSLNPAGGVGEQFF. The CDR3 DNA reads TGTGCCAGCAGCTTAAATCCAGCGGGGGGGGTAGGTGAGCAGTTCTTC. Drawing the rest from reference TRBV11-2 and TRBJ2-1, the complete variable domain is EAGVAQSPRYKIIEKRQSVAFWCNPISGHATLYWYQQILGQGPKLLIQFQNNGVVDDSQLPKDRFSAERLKGVDSTLKIQPAKLEDSAVYLCASSLNPAGGVGEQFFGPGTRLTVL.

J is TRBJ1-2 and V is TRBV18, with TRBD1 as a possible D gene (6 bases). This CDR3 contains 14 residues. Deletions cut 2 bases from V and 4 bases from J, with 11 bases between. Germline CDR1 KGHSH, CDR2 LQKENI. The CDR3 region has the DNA TGTGCCAGCTCACCATCGGGGGGCAGCTATGGCTACACCTTC. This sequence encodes CASSPSGGSYGYTF.

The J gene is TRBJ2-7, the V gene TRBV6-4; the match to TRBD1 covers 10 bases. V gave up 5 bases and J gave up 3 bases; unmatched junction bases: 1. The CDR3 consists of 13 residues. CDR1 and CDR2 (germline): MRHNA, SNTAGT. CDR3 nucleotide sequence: TGTGCCAGCAGTCGGGACAGGGGCTACGAGCAGTACTTC. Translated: CASSRDRGYEQYF.

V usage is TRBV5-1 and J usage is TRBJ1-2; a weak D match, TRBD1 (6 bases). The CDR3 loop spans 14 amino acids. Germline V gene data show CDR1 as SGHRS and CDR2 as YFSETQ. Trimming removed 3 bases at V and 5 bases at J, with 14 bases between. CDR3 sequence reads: CASSWVDSGYGYTF. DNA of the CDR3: TGCGCCAGCAGCTGGGTGGACAGCGGTTATGGCTACACCTTC.

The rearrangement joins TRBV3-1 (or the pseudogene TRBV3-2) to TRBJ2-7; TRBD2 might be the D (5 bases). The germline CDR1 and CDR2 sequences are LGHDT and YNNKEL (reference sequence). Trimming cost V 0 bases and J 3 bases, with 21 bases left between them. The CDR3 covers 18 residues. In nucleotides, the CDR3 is TGTGCCAGCAGCCAAGAGGACCCTAGGGAGCGTCAATTCTACGAGCAGTACTTC. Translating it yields CASSQEDPRERQFYEQYF.

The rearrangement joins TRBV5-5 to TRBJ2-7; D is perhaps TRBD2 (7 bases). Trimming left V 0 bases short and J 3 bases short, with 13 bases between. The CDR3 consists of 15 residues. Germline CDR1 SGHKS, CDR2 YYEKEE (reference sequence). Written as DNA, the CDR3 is TGTGCCAGCAGCTTGGGAGGGGGGGAAGGCTACGAGCAGTACTTC. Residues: CASSLGGGEGYEQYF.

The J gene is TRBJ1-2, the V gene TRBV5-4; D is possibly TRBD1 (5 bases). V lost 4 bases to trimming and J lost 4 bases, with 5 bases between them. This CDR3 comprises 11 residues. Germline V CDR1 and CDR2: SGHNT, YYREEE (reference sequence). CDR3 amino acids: CASSQGYGYTF. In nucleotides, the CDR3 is TGTGCCAGCAGCCAGGGCTATGGCTACACCTTC.

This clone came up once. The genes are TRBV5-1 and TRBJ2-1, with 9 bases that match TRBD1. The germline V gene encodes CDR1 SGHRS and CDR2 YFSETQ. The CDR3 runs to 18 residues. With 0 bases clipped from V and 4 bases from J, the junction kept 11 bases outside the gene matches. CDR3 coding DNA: TGCGCCAGCAGCTTGGACGCTTTAGGACAGGGGACTTACAATGAGCAGTTCTTC. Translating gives CASSLDALGQGTYNEQFF.

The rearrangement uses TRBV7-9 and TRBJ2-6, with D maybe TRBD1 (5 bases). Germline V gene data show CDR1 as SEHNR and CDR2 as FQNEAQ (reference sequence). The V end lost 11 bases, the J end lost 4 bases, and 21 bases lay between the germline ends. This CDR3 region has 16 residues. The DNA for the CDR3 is TGTGCCTCCCCCCATCCCAGGGCTGAGGGGGCCAACGTCCTGACTTTC. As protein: CASPHPRAEGANVLTF.

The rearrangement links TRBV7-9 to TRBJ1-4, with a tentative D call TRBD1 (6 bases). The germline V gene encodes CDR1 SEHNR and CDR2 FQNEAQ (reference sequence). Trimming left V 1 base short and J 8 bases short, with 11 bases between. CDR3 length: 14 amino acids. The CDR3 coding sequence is TGTGCCAGCAGCTTAGGCAGGGGACGGGAAAAACTGTTTTTT. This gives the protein CASSLGRGREKLFF.

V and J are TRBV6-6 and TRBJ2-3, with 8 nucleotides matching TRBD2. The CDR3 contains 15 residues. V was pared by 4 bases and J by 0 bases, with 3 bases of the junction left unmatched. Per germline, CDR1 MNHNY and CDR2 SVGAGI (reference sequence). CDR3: CASSWTSSSTDTQYF. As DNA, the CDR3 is TGTGCCAGCAGTTGGACTAGCTCCAGCACAGATACGCAGTATTTT.

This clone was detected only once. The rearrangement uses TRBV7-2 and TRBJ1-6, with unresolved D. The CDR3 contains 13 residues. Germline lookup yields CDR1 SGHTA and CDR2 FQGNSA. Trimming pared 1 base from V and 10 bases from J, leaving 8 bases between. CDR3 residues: CASSLERESPLHF. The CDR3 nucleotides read TGTGCCAGCAGCTTAGAACGGGAATCACCCCTCCACTTT.

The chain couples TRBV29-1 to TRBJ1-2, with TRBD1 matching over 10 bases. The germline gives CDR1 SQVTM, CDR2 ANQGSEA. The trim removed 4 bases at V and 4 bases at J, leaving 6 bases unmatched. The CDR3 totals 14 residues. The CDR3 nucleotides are TGCAGCGTTGGCCGGACAGGGGGTAGCTATGGCTACACCTTC. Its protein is CSVGRTGGSYGYTF.

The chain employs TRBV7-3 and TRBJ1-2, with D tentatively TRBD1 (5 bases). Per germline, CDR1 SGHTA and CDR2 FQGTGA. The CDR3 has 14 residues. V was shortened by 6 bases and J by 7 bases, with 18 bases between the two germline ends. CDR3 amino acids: CASSPSGGAGGYTF. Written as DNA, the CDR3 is TGTGCCAGCAGTCCGAGCGGAGGGGCGGGTGGCTACACCTTC. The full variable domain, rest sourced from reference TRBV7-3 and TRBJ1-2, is GAGVSQTPSNKVTEKGKYVELRCDPISGHTALYWYRQSLGQGPEFLIYFQGTGAADDSGLPNDRFFAVRPEGSVSTLKIQRTERGDSAVYLCASSPSGGAGGYTFGSGTRLTVV.

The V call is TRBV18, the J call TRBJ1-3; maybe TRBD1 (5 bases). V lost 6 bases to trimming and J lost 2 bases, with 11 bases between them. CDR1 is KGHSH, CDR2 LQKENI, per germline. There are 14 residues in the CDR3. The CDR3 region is CASSPDRAGNTIYF. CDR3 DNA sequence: TGTGCCAGCTCGCCCGACAGAGCTGGAAACACCATATATTTT.

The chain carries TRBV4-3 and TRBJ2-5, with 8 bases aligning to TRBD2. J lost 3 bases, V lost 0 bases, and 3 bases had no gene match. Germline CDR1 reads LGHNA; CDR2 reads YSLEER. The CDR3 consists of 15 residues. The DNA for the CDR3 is TGCGCCAGCAGCCAAGAGGGACTAGAGGAAGAGACCCAGTACTTC. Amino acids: CASSQEGLEEETQYF.

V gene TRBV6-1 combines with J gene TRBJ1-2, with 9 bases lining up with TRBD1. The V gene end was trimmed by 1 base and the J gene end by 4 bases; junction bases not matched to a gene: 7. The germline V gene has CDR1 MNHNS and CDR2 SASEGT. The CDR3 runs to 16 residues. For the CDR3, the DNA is TGTGCCAGCAGTGAAGACTTTACAGGGGGCGGCTATGGCTACACCTTC. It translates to CASSEDFTGGGYGYTF.

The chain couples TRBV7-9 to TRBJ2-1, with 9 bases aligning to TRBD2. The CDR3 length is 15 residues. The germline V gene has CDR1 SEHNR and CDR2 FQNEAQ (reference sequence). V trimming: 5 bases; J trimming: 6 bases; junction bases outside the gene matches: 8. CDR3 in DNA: TGTGCCAGCAGCCCCTTTGCGGGGGGGATCAATGAGCAGTTCTTC. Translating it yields CASSPFAGGINEQFF.

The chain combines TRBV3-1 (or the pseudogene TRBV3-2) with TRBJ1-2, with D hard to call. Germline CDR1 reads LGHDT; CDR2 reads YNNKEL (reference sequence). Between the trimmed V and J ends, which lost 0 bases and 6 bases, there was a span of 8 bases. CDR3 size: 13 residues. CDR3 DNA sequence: TGTGCCAGCAGCCAAGAGGGCCCCCATGGCTACACCTTC. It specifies CASSQEGPHGYTF.